This T cell receptor beta chain was profiled in a study of cytomegalovirus exposure and HLA in healthy donors. Findings of the study overall: The study listed approximately 160 cytomegalovirus-associated TCR beta chains.

Per the germline V gene, CDR1 is SGHRS and CDR2 is YFSETQ. Between the trimmed V and J ends, which lost 0 bases and 7 bases, there was a span of 17 bases. This CDR3 has 15 amino acids. The PCR employed 60 Vbeta primers together with 13 Jbeta primers. Produced via immunoSEQ multiplex PCR; TCRdb's table is partial and in-frame only. Here the sample table reports about 51,000 clones. A remark on this clone: Its target is unknown.

This chain connects TRBV5-1 to TRBJ2-7; TRBD2 might be the D (6 bases). Source material: PBMCs. The TCR sequence derives from a female donor in good health and CMV-seronegative. DNA for the CDR3: TGCGCCAGCAGCTTGGACGGCGGGGCGGTCGGGGAGCAGTACTTC. It codes for CASSLDGGAVGEQYF.